This TCR beta chain came from a study of cytomegalovirus exposure and HLA in healthy donors. Study conclusions and caveats: Rare sequences made up most TCRs, while some public TCRs were found in many donors. The availability of immune exposure information extended only to CMV serostatus. Looking again later, the authors saw that most CMV-associated TCR beta chains seemed HLA-restricted.

The PCR made use of 60 Vbeta and 13 Jbeta primers. Generated by immunoSEQ multiplex PCR, the TCRdb table keeps only in-frame clones and is missing some. The sample shows 130,000 to 150,000 clones, 60% to 80% of them seen only once. This CDR3 spans 14 amino acids. The germline V gene has CDR1 SGDLS and CDR2 YYNGEE. V lost 2 bases and J lost 6; bases outside the gene matches: 6. Concerning this clone itself: Its cognate antigen is unknown.

The J gene is TRBJ2-3, the V gene TRBV9; 7 bases map to TRBD2. The sample taken for sequencing was PBMCs. The sequence was obtained from a male donor in good health and CMV-seronegative. The CDR3 DNA follows: TGTGCCAGCAGCGTTGGGGGGGTCGGGGATACGCAGTATTTT. Protein sequence: CASSVGGVGDTQYF.